The 5 T cell receptor beta chains reported below all come from one sample, sequenced in a study of blood T cell repertoires in COVID-19. Using immunoSEQ multiplex PCR, the repertoire was profiled, and TCRdb retains in-frame clones only, with some absent. The sample carries hundreds of thousands of clones, roughly nine tenths recorded once. The sequencing input was peripheral blood. These receptors all stem from a young woman with COVID-19, enrolled during active disease.

This clone was observed once. The chain couples TRBV11-2 to TRBJ2-1, with a weak D call TRBD2 (6 bases). V was cut by 2 bases and J by 1 base, with 9 bases left in between. Germline V gene lookup returns CDR1 SGHAT and CDR2 FQNNGV. There are 15 residues in the CDR3. This CDR3 reads CASSLNRGSYNEQFF. CDR3 nucleotides: TGTGCCAGCAGCTTAAACCGGGGGTCCTACAATGAGCAGTTCTTC.

This clone came up once. The chain links TRBV28 to TRBJ1-1; TRBD1 matches at 8 bases. This CDR3 comprises 13 residues. Germline V gene sequence: CDR1 MDHEN, CDR2 SYDVKM. Trimming removed 5 bases from V and 10 bases from J; junction bases left unmatched: 9. CDR3 region: CASSPDRGLVAFF. The CDR3, as DNA: TGTGCCAGCAGTCCCGACAGGGGCTTGGTAGCTTTCTTT.

The chain links TRBV7-9 to TRBJ1-2; D call uncertain. V dropped 5 bases and J dropped 5 bases, with 18 bases sitting between them. The length of the CDR3 is 15 residues. The germline CDR1 and CDR2 sequences are SEHNR and FQNEAQ (reference sequence). The CDR3 bases are TGTGCCAGCAGCCGCCCGAGGCAGTGGGAGTATGGCTACACCTTC. Its translation is CASSRPRQWEYGYTF.

V usage is TRBV27 and J usage is TRBJ2-1; 9 bases line up with TRBD2. The CDR3 extends over 14 amino acids. Germline loops: CDR1 MNHEY, CDR2 SMNVEV (reference sequence). V lost 3 bases to trimming and J lost 7 bases; unmatched junction nucleotides: 4. CDR3: CASSFGGGANEQFF. The CDR3 bases are TGTGCCAGCAGTTTTGGCGGGGGGGCGAATGAGCAGTTCTTC.

CDR3 DNA: TGCGCCAGCAGCTCCGGGACTAGCGGGGAGACCCAGTACTTC. Translated, it gives CASSSGTSGETQYF. The rearrangement joins TRBV5-1 to TRBJ2-5; 12 bases map to TRBD2. V trimming: 3 bases; J trimming: 5 bases; junction bases outside the gene matches: 2. This CDR3 spans 14 amino acids. CDR1 SGHRS and CDR2 YFSETQ come from the germline V gene.